This TCR beta chain was documented in a study of glioma-infiltrating T cells. TCR alpha and beta CDR3 regions were amplified from RNA using iRepertoire nested multiplex PCR. MiXCR, applied by TCRdb to the multiplex PCR reads, yields one record per CDR3 protein. The table lists approximately 400,000 distinct CDR3 sequences, 41% of them singletons, with 12% in the top ten. The germline gives CDR1 SGHTA, CDR2 FQGNSA. CDR3 length equals 18 residues. Between the trimmed V and J ends, which lost 5 bases and 0 bases, there was a span of 23 bases. This sequence was found in a human donor with low-grade glioma or glioblastoma, undergoing nonglioma brain surgery, or in good health (not recorded which). The chain couples TRBV7-2 to TRBJ2-7, with D possibly being TRBD2 (6 bases). Sequencing was performed on glioma tissue, nonneoplastic brain tissue, or PBMCs (not recorded which). In DNA form, the CDR3 reads TGTGCCAGCAGCCCAAGTACCAGCGGGCCCAAGGGCTCCTACGAGCAGTACTTC. It codes for CASSPSTSGPKGSYEQYF.